This T cell receptor beta chain was recovered during a study of OX40 agonist ivuxolimab in advanced cancers. Overall study context: Prior anti-PD-1, anti-PD-L1 or anti-CTLA-4 therapy was allowed; 35% to 40% had some. The study, taken as a whole, reports: Researchers report that CD8+ T cells had, on average, more expanded clones than CD4+.

V lost 7 bases to trimming and J lost 0 bases; unmatched junction nucleotides: 4. Germline CDR1 reads MDHEN; CDR2 reads SYDVKM. The CDR3 extends over 14 amino acids. TCRdb keeps only in-frame clones here, not all; method: immunoSEQ multiplex PCR. The sample consists of tens of thousands of clones, roughly 86% of them appearing once. In regard to this clone: Its cognate antigen is unknown.

The chain is built from TRBV28 and TRBJ2-7; 9 bases are a match to TRBD2. The specimen was CD4+ or CD8+ T cells sorted from blood, collected in a trial of the OX40 agonist ivuxolimab. The sequence was collected from an adult with an advanced solid tumor such as melanoma, head and neck, liver or kidney cancer. CDR3 in amino acids: CASIGTSYSYEQYF. The CDR3 DNA is TGTGCCAGCATCGGGACTAGCTACTCCTACGAGCAGTACTTC.